Sequencing of this TCR beta chain was carried out in a study of shared clonotypes between healthy human individuals. Every immunoSEQ plate was one replicate of a subset's evenly spread DNA. Replicate sorted-subset PCRs were loaded with around 200 ng DNA, about 30,000 T cell genomes. The table came from immunoSEQ multiplex PCR; TCRdb's copy has only in-frame clones and leaves some out. Here the sample spans roughly 720,000 clones, 90% being singletons. This CDR3 spans 13 amino acids. Germline CDR1 is SGHVS and CDR2 is FQNEAQ. V was clipped by 1 base and J by 8 bases, with 9 bases between them. The sequence derives from a man younger than 35 in good health. Some clones in this sample may be carry-over from other donors' samples. The sample comprised memory CD8+ T cells from PBMCs. The subset denotes: CD45RO+ cells pooled with CCR7-negative TemRA cells. The chain links TRBV7-8 to TRBJ2-1, with no clear D. The CDR3 region has the DNA TGTGCCAGCAGCTTAGAATCCGGTGATGAGCAGTTCTTC. This codes for CASSLESGDEQFF.